Sequencing of this T cell receptor (beta chain) was carried out in a study of blood T cell repertoires in COVID-19. The CDR3 covers 14 residues. Germline V CDR1 and CDR2: SGHDN, FVKESK. The ends lost 1 base at V and 11 bases at J; junction bases unmatched: 8. Repertoires were generated with immunoSEQ multiplex PCR, while TCRdb's copy carries only in-frame clones and drops some. Among approximately 250,000 clones listed, more than 85% were seen once. Assignment of participants to cohorts was predicated upon participant-reported clinical history. The TCR sequence derives from a woman aged 30 to 39 who had recovered from COVID-19. The sample comprised PBMCs or T cells enriched from blood (not recorded which). This chain uses TRBV14 with TRBJ1-1; 9 bases are a match to TRBD1. The CDR3: CASSQVGTGYLAFF. Written as DNA, the CDR3 is TGTGCCAGCAGCCAAGTGGGGACAGGGTATCTCGCTTTCTTT.